This T cell receptor beta chain was profiled in a study of shared clonotypes between healthy human individuals. With respect to this clone: Antigen specificity is unknown. Other DNA sequences in the same sample also yield this CDR3.

Here immunoSEQ multiplex PCR was the method, and the copy in TCRdb shows in-frame clones only, minus some. The sample has roughly 1,000,000 clones; roughly 74% are singletons. Trimming removed 3 bases at V and 7 bases at J, with 7 bases between. The CDR3 length is 11 residues. Germline CDR1 and CDR2: DFQATT and SNEGSKA (reference sequence). Study outcomes and limitations: Generation probabilities were higher for clonotypes shared across all four sorted-subset donors than for unshared ones.

The chain links TRBV20-1 to TRBJ1-5; D is unclear. Sequenced material: memory CD4+ T cells from PBMCs. Specified subset: CD45RA-negative fraction. The clonotype was recovered from a man aged 18 to 30 in good health. Some clones in this sample may be carry-over from other donors' samples. DNA of the CDR3: TGCAGTGCTAGTTTGGGCCAGCCCCAGCATTTT. It is translated as CSASLGQPQHF.